The present entry profiles one TCR beta chain with its context. This clone is characterized as large (0.1 to 1%). No clone much larger than this one lies a single base away; base qualities are absent. This specimen belongs to a study of graft-versus-host responses after intestinal transplantation (dated by TCRdb to about 2021). As for the study more broadly: The transplants that recipients got were multivisceral, liver-intestinal, or isolated intestinal. Donor T cell macrochimerism was defined as a peak of at least 4% donor T cells among recipient peripheral blood mononuclear cells. To identify alloreactive clones, pre-transplant mixed lymphocyte reaction products were sequenced and compared with unstimulated pre-transplant donor and recipient T cells. Rather than being sequenced by the commercial service, samples from a few later patients were sequenced in-house on an Illumina MiSeq and processed with MiXCR. Anti-thymocyte globulin induction was given to all recipients, followed by maintenance tacrolimus and steroids for two to four years. The cohort enrolled around 23 intestinal transplant recipients including one retransplant, and a few patients lacking pretransplant specimens were excluded. After intestinal transplantation, graft-versus-host and host-versus-graft alloreactive T cell clones were followed in the graft, circulation and bone marrow using bulk TCR-beta CDR3 sequencing. Study-level results and caveats: Patients with donor T cell macrochimerism had high GvH to HvG T cell clonal ratios in their allografts. GvH clones were detected in recipient bone marrow, and some appeared earlier in ileal mucosa or blood, consistent with an intestinal mucosal origin. Early after transplant, peak levels of circulating GvH clones were associated with declines in HvG clones. The conclusions were limited by the relatively low number and heterogeneity of the intestinal transplant patients.

In light of the paper, this sample's time point label describes: cells obtained before transplantation from donor or recipient. In mixed lymphocyte reactions, around 200,000 CFSE-labeled pre-transplant responders were plated with around 200,000 irradiated violet-dye-labeled stimulators and cultured for about six days. After the mixed lymphocyte reaction, proliferating CD3+CD4+CFSE-low and CD3+CD8+CFSE-low responder cells were FACS-sorted on a BD Influx sorter. The library was built by means of the immunoSEQ multiplex PCR assay. In most patients, genomic DNA was isolated using the Qiagen DNeasy Blood and Tissue Kit and sent frozen to Adaptive Biotechnologies for TCR sequencing. For most patients, genomic DNA was subjected to high-throughput TCR-beta CDR3 sequencing by Adaptive Biotechnologies. Under the source paper's analysis protocol: TCR sequencing data were retrieved from Adaptive's ImmunoSEQ software for about 17 patients, whereas a few other patients were processed with MiXCR and VDJtools. CD4 versus CD8 sorting errors were corrected by removing sequences found in both subsets at a frequency ratio below 5:1. CDR3 nucleotide sequences shared by donor and recipient were removed because the origin of these sequences could not be assigned. To be classed as alloreactive, a clone needed at least 2-fold expansion over unstimulated cells and a minimum CFSE-low frequency of 0.002% (template counts) or 0.001% (read counts). Clones detected in sequenced pre-transplant spleen, lymph node, or MLR CFSE-low populations of the donor or recipient were defined as mappable. The cumulative frequency of alloreactive clones was calculated as a percentage of all sequences, weighted by copy number. TCRdb limited this immuneACCESS table to in-frame rearrangements with V and J called. A share of clones is missing; checked studies link under half to unresolved V genes, and the rest is unexplained. That table gives V, J and clone size, and the DNA gave D and trimming. The sample yields approximately 8,300 clones; about a quarter were counted once. In total, the top ten clones hold approximately 5% of the sample.

Sequenced material: alloreactive CD8+ T cells from a mixed lymphocyte reaction culture, taken before transplantation. In light of the paper, this sample's cell subset or site label describes: CFSE-low proliferating T cells sorted from roughly six-day pre-transplant mixed lymphocyte reaction (GvH or HvG direction). The sequence was collected from a human patient who was an organ donor for intestinal transplantation.

The DNA is as follows: TGTGCCAGCAGCCACTCGGGGGAAAAACTGTTTTTT. Its product reads: CASSHSGEKLFF. The chain joins TRBV7-9 to TRBJ1-4; there is no confident call for the D gene. The CDR3 numbers 12 residues from cysteine through phenylalanine. Left in the record is the CDR3 DNA by itself, 36 bases read in frame from the first base. The V end loses 5 bases and the J end loses 8 bases, and a stretch of 9 bases separates them. As encoded in the germline V gene (reference sequence), CDR1 is SEHNR while CDR2 is FQNEAQ. The CDR3 plus the reference TRBV7-9 and TRBJ1-4 genes for the other parts give the full variable domain: DTGVSQNPRHKITKRGQNVTFRCDPISEHNRLYWYRQTLGQGPEFLTYFQNEAQLEKSRLLSDRFSAERPKGSFSTLEIQRTEQGDSAMYLCASSHSGEKLFFGSGTQLSVL.